This entry describes one T cell receptor (beta chain). Its specificity is not known. A junction end diverges from the germline sequence, so it may reflect a read error. MiXCR was run by TCRdb on the reads, yielding one entry per CDR3 protein. Found here are around 500,000 distinct CDR3 sequences, under 55% of them singletons; the top ten hold roughly two fifths. The data were taken from a study of T cell repertoires in cytomegalovirus infection. Overall study context: Selected CMV epitopes included recently identified HLA-C-restricted ones as well as well-studied HLA-B-restricted ones. Both CMV infection and a matching HLA type were indicated by public TCR beta signatures. Study outcomes and limitations: The ex vivo response was dominated by HLA-C-restricted CMV-specific TCR beta clonotypes.

The CDR3 length is 16 residues. The germline gives CDR1 SGHVS, CDR2 FNYEAQ. The sample here was cultured PBMCs, taken from culture after CMV antigen stimulation. The sequence was obtained from a human donor in good health (CMV status not recorded). Some clones in this sample may be carry-over from other donors' samples. The chain has TRBV7-6 and TRBJ2-3; TRBD2 matches at 9 bases. CDR3 nucleotide sequence: TGTACCAGCAGCTTACGGAGCGGGAGGTTCACAGATACGCAGTATTTT. This codes for CTSSLRSGRFTDTQYF. The complete variable domain, with remaining parts taken from reference TRBV7-6 and TRBJ2-3, reads GAGVSQSPRYKVTKRGQDVALRCDPISGHVSLYWYRQALGQGPEFLTYFNYEAQQDKSGLPNDRFSAERPEGSISTLTIQRTEQRDSAMYRCTSSLRSGRFTDTQYFGPGTRLTVL.